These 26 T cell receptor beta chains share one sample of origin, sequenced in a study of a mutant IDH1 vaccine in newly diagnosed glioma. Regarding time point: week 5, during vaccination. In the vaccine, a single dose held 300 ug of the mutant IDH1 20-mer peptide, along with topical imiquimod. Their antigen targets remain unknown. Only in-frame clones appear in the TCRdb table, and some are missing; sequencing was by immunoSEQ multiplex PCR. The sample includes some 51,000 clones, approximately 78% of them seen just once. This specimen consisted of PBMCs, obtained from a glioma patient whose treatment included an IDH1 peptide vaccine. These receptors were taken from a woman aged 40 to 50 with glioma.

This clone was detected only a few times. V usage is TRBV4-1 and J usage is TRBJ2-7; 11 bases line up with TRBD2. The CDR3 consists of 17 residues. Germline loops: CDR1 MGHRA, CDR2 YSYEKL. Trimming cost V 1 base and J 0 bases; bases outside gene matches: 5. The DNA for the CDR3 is TGCGCCAGCAGCCAAGGACTCGGACTAGCGGGCTCCTACGAGCAGTACTTC. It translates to CASSQGLGLAGSYEQYF.

The CDR3 coding sequence is TGTGCCAGCTCACGGGACGGGCCCCTAAGCAAAAACATTCAGTACTTC. Translated: CASSRDGPLSKNIQYF. The V and J genes are TRBV18 and TRBJ2-4, with D perhaps matching TRBD1 or TRBD2 (5 bases each). Germline assignment: CDR1 KGHSH and CDR2 LQKENI. The V gene lost 4 bases and the J gene lost 3 bases, with 16 bases spanning the gap. The CDR3 contains 16 residues.

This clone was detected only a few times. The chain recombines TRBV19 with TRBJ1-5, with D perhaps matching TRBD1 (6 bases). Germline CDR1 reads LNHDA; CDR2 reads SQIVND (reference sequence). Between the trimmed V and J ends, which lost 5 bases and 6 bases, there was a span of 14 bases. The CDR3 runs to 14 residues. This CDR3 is CASSYPGGGQPQHF. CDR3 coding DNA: TGTGCCAGTAGTTATCCTGGAGGGGGTCAGCCCCAGCATTTT.

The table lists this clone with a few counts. The CDR3 DNA sequence: TGTGCCGGTAGGCGGCACCTGGACACTGAAGCTTTCTTT. Translated, it gives CAGRRHLDTEAFF. The chain has TRBV30 and TRBJ1-1; D is unclear. This CDR3 spans 13 amino acids. Germline CDR1 and CDR2: GTSNPN and SVGIG (reference sequence). Trimming pared 8 bases from V and 3 bases from J, leaving 16 bases between.

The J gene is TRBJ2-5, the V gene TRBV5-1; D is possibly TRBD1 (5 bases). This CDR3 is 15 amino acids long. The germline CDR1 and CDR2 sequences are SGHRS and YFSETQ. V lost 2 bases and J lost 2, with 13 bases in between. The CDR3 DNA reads TGCGCCAGCAGCTTATCAGGGTTGGGGCAAGAGACCCAGTACTTC. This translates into CASSLSGLGQETQYF.

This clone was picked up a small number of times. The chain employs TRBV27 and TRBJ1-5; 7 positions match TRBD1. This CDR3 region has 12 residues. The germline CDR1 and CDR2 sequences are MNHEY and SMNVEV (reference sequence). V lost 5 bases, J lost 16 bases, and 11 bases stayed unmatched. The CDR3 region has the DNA TGTGCCAGCAGTCGCCACAGGGGACCGAGACATTTT. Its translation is CASSRHRGPRHF.

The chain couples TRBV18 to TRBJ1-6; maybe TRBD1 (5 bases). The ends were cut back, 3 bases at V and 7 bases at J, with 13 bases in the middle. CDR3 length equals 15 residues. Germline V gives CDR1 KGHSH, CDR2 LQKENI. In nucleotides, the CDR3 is TGTGCCAGCTCACCGTCCCCGGACAAGAATTCACCCCTCCACTTT. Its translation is CASSPSPDKNSPLHF.

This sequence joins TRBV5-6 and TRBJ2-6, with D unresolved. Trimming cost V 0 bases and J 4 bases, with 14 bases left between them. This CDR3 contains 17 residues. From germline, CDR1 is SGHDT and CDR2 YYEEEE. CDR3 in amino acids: CASSLGAAHLGANVLTF. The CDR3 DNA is TGTGCCAGCAGCTTGGGGGCAGCTCACTTGGGGGCCAACGTCCTGACTTTC.

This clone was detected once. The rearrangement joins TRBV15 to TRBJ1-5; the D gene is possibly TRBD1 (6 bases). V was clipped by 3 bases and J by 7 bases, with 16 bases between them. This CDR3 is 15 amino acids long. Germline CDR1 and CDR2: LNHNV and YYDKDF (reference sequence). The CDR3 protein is CATSRGGTPRQPQHF. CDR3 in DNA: TGTGCCACCAGCAGGGGGGGGACACCAAGGCAGCCCCAGCATTTT. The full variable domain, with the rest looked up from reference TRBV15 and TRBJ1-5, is DAMVIQNPRYQVTQFGKPVTLSCSQTLNHNVMYWYQQKSSQAPKLLFHYYDKDFNNEADTPDNFQSRRPNTSFCFLDIRSPGLGDTAMYLCATSRGGTPRQPQHFGDGTRLSIL.

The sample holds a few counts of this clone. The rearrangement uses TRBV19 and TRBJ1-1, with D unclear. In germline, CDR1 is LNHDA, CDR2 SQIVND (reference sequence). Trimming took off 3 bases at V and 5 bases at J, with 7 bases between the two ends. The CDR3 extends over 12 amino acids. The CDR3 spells CASSIWGTEAFF. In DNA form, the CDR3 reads TGTGCCAGTAGTATTTGGGGAACTGAAGCTTTCTTT.

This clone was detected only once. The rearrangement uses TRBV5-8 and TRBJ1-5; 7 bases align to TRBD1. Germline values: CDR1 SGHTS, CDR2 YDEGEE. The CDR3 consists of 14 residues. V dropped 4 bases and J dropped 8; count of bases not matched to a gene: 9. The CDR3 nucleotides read TGTGCCAGCAGCCAGCAAGGGGGCGATGAGCCCCAGCATTTT. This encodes CASSQQGGDEPQHF.

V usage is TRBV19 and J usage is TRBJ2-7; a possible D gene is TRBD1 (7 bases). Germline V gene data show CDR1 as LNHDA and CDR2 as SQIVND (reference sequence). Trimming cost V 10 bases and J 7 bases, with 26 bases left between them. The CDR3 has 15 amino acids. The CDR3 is CATSLDQQGGIEQYF. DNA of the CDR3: TGTGCCACCTCCCTCGACCAGCAGGGGGGTATAGAGCAGTACTTC.

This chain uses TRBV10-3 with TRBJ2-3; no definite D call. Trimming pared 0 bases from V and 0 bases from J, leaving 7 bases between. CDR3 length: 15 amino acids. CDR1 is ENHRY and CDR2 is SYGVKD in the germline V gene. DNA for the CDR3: TGTGCCATCAGTGAGTCGAAAACTAGCACAGATACGCAGTATTTT. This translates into CAISESKTSTDTQYF.

CDR3 nucleotides: TGTGCCAGCAGTGACGGGACAGGGCCAGCTTTCTTT. Residues: CASSDGTGPAFF. The J gene is TRBJ1-1, the V gene TRBV6-4; 9 bases fit TRBD1. The V segment lost 2 bases and the J segment 10 bases; nucleotides outside the gene matches: 2. The CDR3 has 12 residues. CDR1 MRHNA and CDR2 SNTAGT come from the germline V gene.

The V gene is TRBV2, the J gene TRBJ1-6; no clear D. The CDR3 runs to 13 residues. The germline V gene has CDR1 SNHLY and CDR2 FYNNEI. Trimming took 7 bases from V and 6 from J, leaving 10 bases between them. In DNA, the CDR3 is TGTGCCAGCACCGCCATGGGTAATTCACCCCTCCACTTT. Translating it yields CASTAMGNSPLHF.

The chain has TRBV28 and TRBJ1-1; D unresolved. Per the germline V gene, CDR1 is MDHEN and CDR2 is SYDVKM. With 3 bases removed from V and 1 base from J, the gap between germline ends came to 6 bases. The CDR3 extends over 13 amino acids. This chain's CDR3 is CASSFSGNTEAFF. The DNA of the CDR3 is TGTGCCAGCAGTTTTTCGGGGAACACTGAAGCTTTCTTT.

The CDR3 region is CASSTGYRYTF. The CDR3 nucleotides read TGTGCCAGTAGTACAGGGTATCGCTACACCTTC. V gene TRBV19 combines with J gene TRBJ1-2; possible D gene TRBD1, 5 bases. V lost 4 bases to trimming and J lost 9 bases, with 9 bases between them. Germline values: CDR1 LNHDA, CDR2 SQIVND (reference sequence). The length of the CDR3 is 11 residues.

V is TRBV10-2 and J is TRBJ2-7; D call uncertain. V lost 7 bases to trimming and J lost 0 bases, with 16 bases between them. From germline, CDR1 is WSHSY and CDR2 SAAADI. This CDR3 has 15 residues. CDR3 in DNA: TGCGCCAGCACTGGGATTTTTCCAAGCTCCTACGAGCAGTACTTC. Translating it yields CASTGIFPSSYEQYF.

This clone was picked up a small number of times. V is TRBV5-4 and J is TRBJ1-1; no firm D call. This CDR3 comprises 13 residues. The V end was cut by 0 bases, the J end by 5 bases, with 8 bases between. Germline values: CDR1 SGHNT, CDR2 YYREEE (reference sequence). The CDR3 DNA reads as TGTGCCAGCAGCTTGGCGGGGAGGACTGAAGCTTTCTTT. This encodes CASSLAGRTEAFF.

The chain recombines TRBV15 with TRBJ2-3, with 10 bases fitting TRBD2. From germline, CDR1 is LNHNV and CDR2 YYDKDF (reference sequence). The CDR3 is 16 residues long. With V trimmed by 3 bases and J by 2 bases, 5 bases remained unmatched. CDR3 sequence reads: CATSSTLAGNTDTQYF. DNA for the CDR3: TGTGCCACCAGCAGTACACTAGCGGGAAACACAGATACGCAGTATTTT. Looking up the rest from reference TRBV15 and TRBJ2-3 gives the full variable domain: DAMVIQNPRYQVTQFGKPVTLSCSQTLNHNVMYWYQQKSSQAPKLLFHYYDKDFNNEADTPDNFQSRRPNTSFCFLDIRSPGLGDTAMYLCATSSTLAGNTDTQYFGPGTRLTVL.

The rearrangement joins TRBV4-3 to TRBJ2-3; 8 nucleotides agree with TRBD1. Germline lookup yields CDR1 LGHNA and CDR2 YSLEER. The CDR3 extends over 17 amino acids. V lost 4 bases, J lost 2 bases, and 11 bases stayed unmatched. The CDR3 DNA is TGCGCCAGCAGCCGAGAACTGACAGGGGTTCTCACAGATACGCAGTATTTT. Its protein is CASSRELTGVLTDTQYF.

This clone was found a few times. CDR3 amino acids: CAWSPVGTEAFF. CDR3 DNA: TGTGCCTGGAGTCCAGTGGGCACTGAAGCTTTCTTT. The chain is built from TRBV30 and TRBJ1-1; D is unresolved. V lost 2 bases to trimming and J lost 4 bases, with 8 bases between them. The germline V gene has CDR1 GTSNPN and CDR2 SVGIG (reference sequence). The CDR3 covers 12 residues.

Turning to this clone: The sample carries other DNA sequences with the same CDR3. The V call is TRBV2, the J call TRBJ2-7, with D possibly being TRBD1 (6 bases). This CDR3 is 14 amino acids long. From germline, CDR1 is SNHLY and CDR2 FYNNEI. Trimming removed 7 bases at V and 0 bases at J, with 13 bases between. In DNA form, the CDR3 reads TGTGCCAGCACCGGGACACAAAGCTCCTACGAGCAGTACTTC. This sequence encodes CASTGTQSSYEQYF. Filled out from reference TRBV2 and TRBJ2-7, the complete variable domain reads EPEVTQTPSHQVTQMGQEVILRCVPISNHLYFYWYRQILGQKVEFLVSFYNNEISEKSEIFDDQFSVERPDGSNFTLKIRSTKLEDSAMYFCASTGTQSSYEQYFGPGTRLTVT.

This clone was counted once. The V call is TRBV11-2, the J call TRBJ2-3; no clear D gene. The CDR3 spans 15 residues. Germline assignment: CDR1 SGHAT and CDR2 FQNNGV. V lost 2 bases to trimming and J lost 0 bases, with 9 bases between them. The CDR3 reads CASSLMGTSTDTQYF. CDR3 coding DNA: TGTGCCAGCAGCTTAATGGGCACTAGCACAGATACGCAGTATTTT. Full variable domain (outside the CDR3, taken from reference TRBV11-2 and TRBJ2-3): EAGVAQSPRYKIIEKRQSVAFWCNPISGHATLYWYQQILGQGPKLLIQFQNNGVVDDSQLPKDRFSAERLKGVDSTLKIQPAKLEDSAVYLCASSLMGTSTDTQYFGPGTRLTVL.

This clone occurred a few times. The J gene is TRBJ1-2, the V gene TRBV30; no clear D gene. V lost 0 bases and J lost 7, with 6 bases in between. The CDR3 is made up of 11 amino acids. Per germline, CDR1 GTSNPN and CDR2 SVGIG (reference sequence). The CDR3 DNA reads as TGTGCCTGGAGTGTAAGAGGTGGCTACACCTTC. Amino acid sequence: CAWSVRGGYTF.

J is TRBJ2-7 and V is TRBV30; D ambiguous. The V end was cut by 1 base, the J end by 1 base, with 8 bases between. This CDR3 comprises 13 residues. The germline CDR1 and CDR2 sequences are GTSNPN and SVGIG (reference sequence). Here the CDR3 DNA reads TGTGCCTGGAGTGCGAGTTTGTCCTACGAGCAGTACTTC. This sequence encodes CAWSASLSYEQYF.